This is a list of T cell receptor beta chains from one sample in a study of a mutant IDH1 vaccine in newly diagnosed glioma. Their cognate antigens are unknown. Method: immunoSEQ multiplex PCR; TCRdb's copy keeps in-frame clones and lacks some. The table lists tens of thousands of clones, 90% of them singletons, with less than 25% in the top ten. The material was PBMCs, obtained from a glioma patient whose treatment included an IDH1 peptide vaccine. The receptors here all came from a man aged 18 to 35 with glioma. Each CDR3 is given with its conserved first and last residue. D genes are given only for firm matches. Only part of the rows carry a size: once, few, many, or a class if the clone is expanded.

d_gene	v_gene	abundance	j_gene	CDR3nt	CDR3aa
-	TRBV19	-	TRBJ1-5	TGTGCCAGTAGTATGGCAGGGGCAAAGCCCCAGCATTTT	CASSMAGAKPQHF
-	TRBV7-8	once	TRBJ1-1	TGTGCCAGCAGCCGTATAGGGACCGCGAGGCCGAACACTGAAGCTTTCTTT	CASSRIGTARPNTEAFF
-	TRBV19	few	TRBJ1-1	TGTGCCAGTAGTTCCGGAATGAACACTGAAGCTTTCTTT	CASSSGMNTEAFF
-	TRBV4-2	few	TRBJ1-5	TGTGCCAGCAAGGCAGGACGGTATAGCAATCAGCCCCAGCATTTT	CASKAGRYSNQPQHF
-	TRBV25-1	-	TRBJ2-7	TGTGCCAGCAGTGAAAAGGGTACGGGCTACGAGCAGTACTTC	CASSEKGTGYEQYF
-	TRBV28	-	TRBJ2-5	TGTGCCAGCAGTTTAACCGTTGCCGACGCGGAGACCCAGTACTTC	CASSLTVADAETQYF
-	TRBV23-1	-	TRBJ2-2	TGCGCCAGCAGTCAAGAGGGGGCGAACACCGGGGAGCTGTTTTTT	CASSQEGANTGELFF
TRBD1	TRBV6-5	-	TRBJ1-4	TGTGCCAGCAGTAAGGACAGGAAGAGGGAAAAACTGTTTTTT	CASSKDRKREKLFF
TRBD1	TRBV19	-	TRBJ1-1	TGTGCAACAAGGGCGGGGACAGGGGGCCGGGACACTGAAGCTTTCTTT	CATRAGTGGRDTEAFF
-	TRBV19	-	TRBJ2-7	TGTGCCAGTAGTATACCGCCCTACGAGCAGTACTTC	CASSIPPYEQYF
-	TRBV5-6	-	TRBJ1-1	TGTGCCAGCAGCTTGGGCACAGGCATCCGGGGGGCTTTCTTT	CASSLGTGIRGAFF